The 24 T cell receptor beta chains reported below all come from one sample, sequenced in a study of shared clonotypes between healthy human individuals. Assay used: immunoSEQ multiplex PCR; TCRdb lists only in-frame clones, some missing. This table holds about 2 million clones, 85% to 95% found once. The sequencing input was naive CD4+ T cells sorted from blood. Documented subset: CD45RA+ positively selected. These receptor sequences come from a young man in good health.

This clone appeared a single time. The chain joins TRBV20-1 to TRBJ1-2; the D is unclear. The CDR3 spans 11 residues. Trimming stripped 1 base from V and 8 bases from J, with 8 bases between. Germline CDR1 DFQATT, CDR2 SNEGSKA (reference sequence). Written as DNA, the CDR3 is TGCAGTGCTAGAGCATCGGAAGGCTACACCTTC. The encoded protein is CSARASEGYTF.

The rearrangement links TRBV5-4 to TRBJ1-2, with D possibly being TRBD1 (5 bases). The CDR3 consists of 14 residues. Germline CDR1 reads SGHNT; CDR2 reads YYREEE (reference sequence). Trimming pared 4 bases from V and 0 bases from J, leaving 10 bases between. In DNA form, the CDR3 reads TGTGCCAGCAGCCCCGGGGGGGCTAACTATGGCTACACCTTC. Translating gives CASSPGGANYGYTF.

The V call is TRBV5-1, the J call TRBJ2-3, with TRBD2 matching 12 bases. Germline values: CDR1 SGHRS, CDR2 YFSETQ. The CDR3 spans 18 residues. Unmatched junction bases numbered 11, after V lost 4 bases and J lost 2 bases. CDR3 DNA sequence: TGCGCCAGCAGCGAAGGACTAGCGGGACGATACTCCACAGATACGCAGTATTTT. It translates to CASSEGLAGRYSTDTQYF.

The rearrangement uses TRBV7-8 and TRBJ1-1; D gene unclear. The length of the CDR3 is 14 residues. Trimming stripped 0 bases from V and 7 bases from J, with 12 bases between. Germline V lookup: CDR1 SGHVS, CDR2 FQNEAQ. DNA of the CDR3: TGTGCCAGCAGCTTAGCTAGGGCGGGCTTTGAAGCTTTCTTT. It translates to CASSLARAGFEAFF.

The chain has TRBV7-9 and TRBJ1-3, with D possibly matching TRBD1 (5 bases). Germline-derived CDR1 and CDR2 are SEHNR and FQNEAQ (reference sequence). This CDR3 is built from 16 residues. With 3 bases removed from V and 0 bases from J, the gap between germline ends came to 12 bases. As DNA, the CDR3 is TGTGCCAGCAGCTTCCTACCGGGGCGCTCTGGAAACACCATATATTTT. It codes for CASSFLPGRSGNTIYF.

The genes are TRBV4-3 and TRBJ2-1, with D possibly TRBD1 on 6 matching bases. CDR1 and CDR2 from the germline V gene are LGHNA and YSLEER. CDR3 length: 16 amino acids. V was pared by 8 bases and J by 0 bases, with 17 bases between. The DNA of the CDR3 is TGCGCCAGCTCTGGTATCGGGACAATCTCCTACAATGAGCAGTTCTTC. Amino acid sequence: CASSGIGTISYNEQFF.

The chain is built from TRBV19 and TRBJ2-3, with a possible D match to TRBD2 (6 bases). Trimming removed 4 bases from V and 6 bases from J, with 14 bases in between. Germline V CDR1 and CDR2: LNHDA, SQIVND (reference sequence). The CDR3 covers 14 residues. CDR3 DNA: TGTGCCAGTAGTAGGAGGGCACAAATGGATACGCAGTATTTT. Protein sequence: CASSRRAQMDTQYF. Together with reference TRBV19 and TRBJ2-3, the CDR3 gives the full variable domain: DGGITQSPKYLFRKEGQNVTLSCEQNLNHDAMYWYRQDPGQGLRLIYYSQIVNDFQKGDIAEGYSVSREKKESFPLTVTSAQKNPTAFYLCASSRRAQMDTQYFGPGTRLTVL.

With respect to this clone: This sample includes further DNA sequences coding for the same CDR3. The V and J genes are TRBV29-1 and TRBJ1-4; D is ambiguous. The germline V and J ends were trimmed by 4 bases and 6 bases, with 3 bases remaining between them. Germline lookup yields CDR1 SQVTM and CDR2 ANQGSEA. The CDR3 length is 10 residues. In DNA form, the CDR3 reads TGCAGCGTTGGAGATGAAAAACTGTTTTTT. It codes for CSVGDEKLFF.

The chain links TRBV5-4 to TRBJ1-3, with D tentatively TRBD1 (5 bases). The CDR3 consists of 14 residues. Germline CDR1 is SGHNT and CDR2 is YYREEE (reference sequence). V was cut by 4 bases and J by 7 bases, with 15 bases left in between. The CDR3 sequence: CASSPKSGENTIYF. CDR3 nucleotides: TGTGCCAGCAGCCCTAAATCGGGGGAGAACACCATATATTTT.

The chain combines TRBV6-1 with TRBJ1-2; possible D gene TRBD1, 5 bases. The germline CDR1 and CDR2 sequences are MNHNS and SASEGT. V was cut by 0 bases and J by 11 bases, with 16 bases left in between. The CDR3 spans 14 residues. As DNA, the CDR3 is TGTGCCAGCAGTGAAGCGGGTAGGCAAAGGGGATACACCTTC. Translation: CASSEAGRQRGYTF.

The CDR3 sequence: CASSDGSINQPQHF. CDR3 in DNA: TGTGCCAGCAGTGACGGCAGCATTAATCAGCCCCAGCATTTT. This chain connects TRBV2 to TRBJ1-5; D gene ambiguous. With 3 bases removed from V and 4 bases from J, the gap between germline ends came to 10 bases. Germline CDR1 and CDR2: SNHLY and FYNNEI. The CDR3 spans 14 residues. The variable domain in full, completed from reference TRBV2 and TRBJ1-5, reads EPEVTQTPSHQVTQMGQEVILRCVPISNHLYFYWYRQILGQKVEFLVSFYNNEISEKSEIFDDQFSVERPDGSNFTLKIRSTKLEDSAMYFCASSDGSINQPQHFGDGTRLSIL.

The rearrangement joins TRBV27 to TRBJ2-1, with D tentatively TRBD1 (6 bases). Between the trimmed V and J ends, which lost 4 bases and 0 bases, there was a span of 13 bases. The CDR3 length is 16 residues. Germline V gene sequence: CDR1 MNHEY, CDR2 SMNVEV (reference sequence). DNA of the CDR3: TGTGCCAGCAGTTCGACAGGCAGGGGCTCCTACAATGAGCAGTTCTTC. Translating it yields CASSSTGRGSYNEQFF.

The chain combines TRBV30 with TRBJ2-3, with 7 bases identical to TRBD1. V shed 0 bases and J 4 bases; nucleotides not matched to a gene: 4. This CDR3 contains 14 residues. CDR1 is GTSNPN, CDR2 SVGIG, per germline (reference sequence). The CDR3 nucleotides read TGTGCCTGGAGTGTACGACAGGGCGCAGATACGCAGTATTTT. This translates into CAWSVRQGADTQYF.

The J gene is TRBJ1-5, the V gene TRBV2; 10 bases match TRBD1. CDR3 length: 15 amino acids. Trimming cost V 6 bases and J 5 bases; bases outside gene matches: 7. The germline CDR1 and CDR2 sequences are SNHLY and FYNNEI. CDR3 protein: CASSAWGTGDQPQHF. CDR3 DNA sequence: TGTGCCAGCAGCGCATGGGGGACAGGGGATCAGCCCCAGCATTTT.

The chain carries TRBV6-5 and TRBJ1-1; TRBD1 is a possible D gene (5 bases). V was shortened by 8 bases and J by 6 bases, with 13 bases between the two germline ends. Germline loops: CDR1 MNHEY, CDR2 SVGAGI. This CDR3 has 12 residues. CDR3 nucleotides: TGTGCCAGCGCCCTGCTGGGGGCTGAAGCTTTCTTT. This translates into CASALLGAEAFF.

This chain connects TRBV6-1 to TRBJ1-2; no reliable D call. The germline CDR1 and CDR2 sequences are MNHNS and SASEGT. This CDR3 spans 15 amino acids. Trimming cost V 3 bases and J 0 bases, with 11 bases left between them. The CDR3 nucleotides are TGTGCCAGCAGTGATACAGCTACTACTAACTATGGCTACACCTTC. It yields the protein CASSDTATTNYGYTF.

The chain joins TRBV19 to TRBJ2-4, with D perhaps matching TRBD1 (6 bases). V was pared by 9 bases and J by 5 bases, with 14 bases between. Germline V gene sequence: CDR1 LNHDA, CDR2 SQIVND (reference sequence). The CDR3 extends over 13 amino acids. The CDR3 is CASSRGGENIQYF. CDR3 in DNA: TGTGCCAGCTCGCGAGGGGGTGAAAACATTCAGTACTTC.

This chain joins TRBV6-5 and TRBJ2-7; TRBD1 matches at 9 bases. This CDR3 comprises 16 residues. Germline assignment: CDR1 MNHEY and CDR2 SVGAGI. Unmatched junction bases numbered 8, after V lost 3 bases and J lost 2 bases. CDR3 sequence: CASSYSPGTGTYEQYF. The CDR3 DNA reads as TGTGCCAGCAGTTATTCCCCGGGGACAGGGACCTACGAGCAGTACTTC.

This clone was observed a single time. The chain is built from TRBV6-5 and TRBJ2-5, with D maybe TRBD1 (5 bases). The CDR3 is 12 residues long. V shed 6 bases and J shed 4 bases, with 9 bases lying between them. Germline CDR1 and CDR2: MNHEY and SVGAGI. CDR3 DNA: TGTGCCAGCAGGGGGCAGAGAGAGACCCAGTACTTC. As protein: CASRGQRETQYF.

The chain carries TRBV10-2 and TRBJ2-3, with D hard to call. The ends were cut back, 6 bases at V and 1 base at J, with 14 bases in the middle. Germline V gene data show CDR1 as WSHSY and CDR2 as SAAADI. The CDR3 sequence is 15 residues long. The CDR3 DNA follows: TGCGCCAGCAGGGAAGCAGTATCTGGCACAGATACGCAGTATTTT. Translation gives CASREAVSGTDTQYF.

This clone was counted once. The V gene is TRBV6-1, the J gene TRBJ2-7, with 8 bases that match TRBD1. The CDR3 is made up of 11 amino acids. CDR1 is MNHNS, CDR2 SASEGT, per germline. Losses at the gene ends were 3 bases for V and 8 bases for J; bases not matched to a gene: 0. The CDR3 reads CASSDRGQQYF. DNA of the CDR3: TGTGCCAGCAGTGACAGGGGGCAGCAGTACTTC.

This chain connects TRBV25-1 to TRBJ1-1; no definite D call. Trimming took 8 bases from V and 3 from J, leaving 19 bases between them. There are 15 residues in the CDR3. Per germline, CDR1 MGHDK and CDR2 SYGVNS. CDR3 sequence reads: CASFRAAGSYTEAFF. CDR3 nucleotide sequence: TGTGCCAGCTTCCGGGCGGCTGGGAGTTACACTGAAGCTTTCTTT.

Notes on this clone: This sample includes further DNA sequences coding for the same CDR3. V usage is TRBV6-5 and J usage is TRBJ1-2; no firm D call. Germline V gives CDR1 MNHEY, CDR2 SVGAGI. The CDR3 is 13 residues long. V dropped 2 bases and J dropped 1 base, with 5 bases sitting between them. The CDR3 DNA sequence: TGTGCCAGCAGTTACAGGGATAACTATGGCTACACCTTC. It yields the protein CASSYRDNYGYTF.

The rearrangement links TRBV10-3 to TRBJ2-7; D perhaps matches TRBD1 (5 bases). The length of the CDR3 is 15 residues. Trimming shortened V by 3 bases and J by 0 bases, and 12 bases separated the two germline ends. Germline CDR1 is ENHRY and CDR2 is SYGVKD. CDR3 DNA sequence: TGTGCCATCAGTGATAGTGACAGAGGCTCCTACGAGCAGTACTTC. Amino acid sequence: CAISDSDRGSYEQYF.